This TCR beta chain was documented in a study of identical twins. Ten or more counts support this clonotype. From germline, CDR1 is SGHKS and CDR2 YYEKEE (reference sequence). J lost 8 bases, V lost 4 bases, and 11 bases had no gene match. The CDR3 sequence is 16 residues long. TCRdb reanalysed the 5' RACE reads using MiXCR and keeps one entry per CDR3 protein. The sample consists of around 670,000 distinct CDR3 sequences, roughly 6.2% of them appearing once. This sequence was found in a man younger than 30 in good health. This chain connects TRBV5-5 to TRBJ2-1; the match to TRBD1 covers 11 bases. Source material: naive T cells sorted from blood. CDR3 nucleotides: TGTGCCAGCAGCCCGAACCAGGACAGGGGGCTCTATGAGCAGTTCTTC. Translating gives CASSPNQDRGLYEQFF.